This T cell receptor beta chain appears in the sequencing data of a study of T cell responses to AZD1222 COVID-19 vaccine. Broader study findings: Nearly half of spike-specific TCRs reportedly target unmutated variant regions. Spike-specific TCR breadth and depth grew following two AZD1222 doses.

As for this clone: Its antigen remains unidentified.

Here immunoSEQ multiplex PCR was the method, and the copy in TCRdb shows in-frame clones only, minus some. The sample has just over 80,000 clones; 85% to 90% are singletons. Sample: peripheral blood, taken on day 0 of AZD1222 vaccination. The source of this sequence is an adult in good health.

CDR3 amino acids: CASSLRLGQGRSEAFF. CDR3 bases: TGTGCCAGCAGCTTGCGGTTGGGCCAGGGAAGATCTGAAGCTTTCTTT. The rearrangement links TRBV5-6 to TRBJ1-1; a possible D gene is TRBD1 (5 bases). The germline V and J ends were trimmed by 1 base and 6 bases, with 19 bases remaining between them. Germline V CDR1 and CDR2: SGHDT, YYEEEE. The CDR3 length is 16 residues.